The clone carrying this T cell receptor (beta chain) was found a few times. Amplification of TCR beta CDR3 regions was performed using RNA transcripts as template. The TCR CDR3 first-round RT-PCR relied on the HTBI primer set. TCRdb itself ran the multiplex PCR reads through MiXCR, one entry per CDR3 protein. The data show about 840,000 distinct CDR3 sequences, 35% to 40% seen once. These data originate in a study of T cells in Graves' hyperthyroidism and ophthalmopathy. With V trimmed by 7 bases and J by 1 base, 3 bases remained unmatched. The length of the CDR3 is 13 residues. The germline CDR1 and CDR2 sequences are MNHNS and SASEGT.

The sequenced sample consisted of blood. The TCR sequence derives from a man younger than 35 with Graves' hyperthyroidism. The chain uses TRBV6-1 and TRBJ1-1, with 7 bases aligning to TRBD1. CDR3 in amino acids: CASTRGGNTEAFF. Here the CDR3 DNA reads TGTGCCAGCACCAGGGGGGGGAACACTGAAGCTTTCTTT.